These 32 T cell receptor beta chains share one sample of origin, sequenced in a study of blood T cell repertoires in COVID-19. Sequencing was performed with immunoSEQ multiplex PCR; in TCRdb, only in-frame clones are kept and a portion is missing. The sample yields approximately 75,000 clones, 65% to 90% seen once. The sequencing input was peripheral blood. The receptors originated from a woman aged 50 to 60 with acute or convalescent COVID-19.

The rearrangement uses TRBV5-1 and TRBJ2-2; D remains unclear. V shed 1 base and J shed 3 bases, with 10 bases lying between them. Per the germline V gene, CDR1 is SGHRS and CDR2 is YFSETQ. CDR3 length: 15 amino acids. The CDR3 DNA reads TGCGCCAGCAGCTTGACCAGCGAACACACCGGGGAGCTGTTTTTT. Translation: CASSLTSEHTGELFF.

In this sample, this clone turned up once. CDR3 nucleotide sequence: TGTGCCAGCAGGCCCAGGGTAAGCACTGAAGCTTTCTTT. Protein sequence: CASRPRVSTEAFF. The V gene is TRBV2, the J gene TRBJ1-1, with a possible D match to TRBD1 (5 bases). Per germline, CDR1 SNHLY and CDR2 FYNNEI. Trimming stripped 6 bases from V and 4 bases from J, with 12 bases between. The CDR3 is 13 amino acids.

The chain joins TRBV7-2 to TRBJ2-1; TRBD1 might be the D (5 bases). The CDR3 consists of 15 residues. CDR1 is SGHTA and CDR2 is FQGNSA in the germline V gene. With 5 bases removed from V and 6 bases from J, the gap between germline ends came to 17 bases. The CDR3 region is CASSPRSWGSNEQFF. The CDR3 nucleotides are TGTGCCAGCAGCCCCCGGTCATGGGGCTCCAATGAGCAGTTCTTC.

CDR3 in DNA: TGTGCCAGCAGCAACAGGGACAGGGTGGGCGAGCAGTACTTC. Translating gives CASSNRDRVGEQYF. The chain links TRBV7-2 to TRBJ2-7; 9 nucleotides match TRBD1. V was clipped by 5 bases and J by 6 bases; unmatched bases: 8. The germline V gene has CDR1 SGHTA and CDR2 FQGNSA. The length of the CDR3 is 14 residues.

The chain links TRBV24-1 to TRBJ2-5; weak D call: TRBD1 (6 bases). Germline CDR1 reads KGHDR; CDR2 reads SFDVKD. With 6 bases removed from V and 5 bases from J, the gap between germline ends came to 12 bases. The CDR3 runs 13 residues. The CDR3 sequence is CATSPQGWETQYF. The DNA of the CDR3 is TGTGCCACCAGTCCACAGGGTTGGGAGACCCAGTACTTC.

The chain couples TRBV7-2 to TRBJ1-2, with 8 positions matching TRBD1. With V trimmed by 1 base and J by 2 bases, 9 bases remained unmatched. This CDR3 has 17 residues. In germline, CDR1 is SGHTA, CDR2 FQGNSA. As DNA, the CDR3 is TGTGCCAGCAGCTTAGGGGGTTGGGACAGGACGAACTATGGCTACACCTTC. It encodes CASSLGGWDRTNYGYTF. The full variable domain, in which reference TRBV7-2 and TRBJ1-2 provide the parts outside the CDR3, is GAGVSQSPSNKVTEKGKDVELRCDPISGHTALYWYRQSLGQGLEFLIYFQGNSAPDKSGLPSDRFSAERTGGSVSTLTIQRTQQEDSAVYLCASSLGGWDRTNYGYTFGSGTRLTVV.

V usage is TRBV7-3 and J usage is TRBJ2-7; 11 positions match TRBD1. The germline gives CDR1 SGHTA, CDR2 FQGTGA. J gave up 6 bases and V 0 bases, and 13 bases lay outside the gene matches. There are 18 residues in the CDR3. CDR3 DNA: TGTGCCAGCAGCTTAACGCCGGGGACAGGGGGAGGTCAGGCCGAGCAGTACTTC. Translation: CASSLTPGTGGGQAEQYF.

V gene TRBV29-1 combines with J gene TRBJ1-1; D remains ambiguous. The CDR3 extends over 10 amino acids. The germline V and J ends were trimmed by 6 bases and 8 bases, with 10 bases remaining between them. The germline gives CDR1 SQVTM, CDR2 ANQGSEA. The CDR3 here is CSVLGEEAFF. The CDR3 bases are TGCAGCGTCCTCGGGGAGGAAGCTTTCTTT. The variable domain in full, completed from reference TRBV29-1 and TRBJ1-1, reads SAVISQKPSRDICQRGTSLTIQCQVDSQVTMMFWYRQQPGQSLTLIATANQGSEATYESGFVIDKFPISRPNLTFSTLTVSNMSPEDSSIYLCSVLGEEAFFGQGTRLTVV.

This chain links TRBV7-2 with TRBJ2-6, with 7 bases fitting TRBD1. The CDR3 totals 18 residues. J lost 0 bases, V lost 3 bases, and 8 bases had no gene match. The V gene's germline CDR1 is SGHTA and CDR2 FQGNSA. CDR3 protein: CASSFRTGSNSGANVLTF. Written as DNA, the CDR3 is TGTGCCAGCAGCTTTAGGACAGGTTCAAACTCTGGGGCCAACGTCCTGACTTTC.

The gene calls are TRBV30 and TRBJ2-5; 8 nucleotides agree with TRBD2. Looked up from germline, CDR1 is GTSNPN and CDR2 is SVGIG (reference sequence). There are 17 residues in the CDR3. Trimming took 3 bases from V and 1 from J; bases not matched to a gene: 13. This CDR3 is CAWSPGRLAGLQETQYF. The CDR3 nucleotides are TGTGCCTGGAGCCCTGGGAGGCTAGCGGGCCTCCAAGAGACCCAGTACTTC.

The chain recombines TRBV5-1 with TRBJ2-7; TRBD2 matches 12 bases. Losses at the gene ends were 4 bases for V and 3 bases for J; bases not matched to a gene: 11. The CDR3 totals 17 residues. Looked up from germline, CDR1 is SGHRS and CDR2 is YFSETQ. This chain's CDR3 is CASSPGLAGPLNYEQYF. CDR3 DNA sequence: TGCGCCAGCAGCCCGGGACTAGCGGGCCCTCTAAACTACGAGCAGTACTTC.

CDR3: CATSRPDSPSSSGANVLTF. CDR3 coding DNA: TGTGCCACCAGCAGACCCGACAGTCCGTCCAGCTCTGGGGCCAACGTCCTGACTTTC. The chain combines TRBV15 with TRBJ2-6, with a tentative D call TRBD1 (5 bases). The CDR3 is 19 amino acids. V lost 2 bases and J lost 0, with 17 bases in between. Germline CDR1 reads LNHNV; CDR2 reads YYDKDF (reference sequence).

The chain employs TRBV6-2 or TRBV6-3 and TRBJ2-7, with D maybe TRBD2 (5 bases). This CDR3 spans 14 amino acids. Germline V gene lookup returns CDR1 MNHEY and CDR2 SVGEGT. Trimming stripped 1 base from V and 3 bases from J, with 10 bases between. Written as DNA, the CDR3 is TGTGCCAGCAGTTACTTATACGGGGTCTACGAGCAGTACTTC. Protein sequence: CASSYLYGVYEQYF.

This chain joins TRBV5-4 and TRBJ2-2; 9 bases are a match to TRBD2. Germline lookup yields CDR1 SGHNT and CDR2 YYREEE (reference sequence). Trimming cost V 4 bases and J 6 bases; bases outside gene matches: 7. CDR3 length equals 15 residues. CDR3 sequence (DNA): TGTGCCAGCAGCGACCCGGGACTAGCATCCGGGGAGCTGTTTTTT. Translation: CASSDPGLASGELFF.

The chain employs TRBV9 and TRBJ1-2; 9 bases agree with TRBD1. The V and J ends lost 4 bases and 4 bases, in that order; junction bases with no gene match: 8. The CDR3 totals 15 residues. The germline CDR1 and CDR2 sequences are SGDLS and YYNGEE. The CDR3 DNA reads as TGTGCCAGCAGCCCTGGGACAGGGACTCCCTATGGCTACACCTTC. As protein: CASSPGTGTPYGYTF.

This chain joins TRBV7-2 and TRBJ2-7; 8 bases agree with TRBD2. The CDR3 extends over 15 amino acids. With V trimmed by 5 bases and J by 1 base, 7 bases remained unmatched. The germline V gene encodes CDR1 SGHTA and CDR2 FQGNSA. The CDR3 coding sequence is TGTGCCAGCAGCCCCGACTTAGCGGGATCCTACGAGCAGTACTTC. This codes for CASSPDLAGSYEQYF.

This clone has more than one count but fewer than ten. The chain has TRBV7-2 and TRBJ2-7; the match to TRBD2 covers 8 bases. J gave up 3 bases and V 5 bases, and 9 bases lay outside the gene matches. The CDR3 runs 15 residues. The germline CDR1 and CDR2 sequences are SGHTA and FQGNSA. CDR3 DNA sequence: TGTGCCAGCAGCGAGGGGATGGGACTAGGCTACGAGCAGTACTTC. This gives the protein CASSEGMGLGYEQYF.

The CDR3 DNA follows: TGTGCCAGCTCACTTACGGGTAACAGGGACTATGGCTACACCTTC. This sequence encodes CASSLTGNRDYGYTF. This chain connects TRBV18 to TRBJ1-2, with a possible D match to TRBD1 (6 bases). V lost 4 bases and J 3 bases, leaving 15 bases between the germline ends. CDR1 is KGHSH, CDR2 LQKENI, per germline. The CDR3 loop spans 15 amino acids.

The rearrangement uses TRBV30 and TRBJ2-6, with no clear D. Per the germline V gene, CDR1 is GTSNPN and CDR2 is SVGIG (reference sequence). Deletions cut 7 bases from V and 0 bases from J, with 19 bases between. This CDR3 comprises 17 residues. The CDR3 is CAYGRWKNYSGANVLTF. The CDR3 DNA is TGTGCCTACGGAAGGTGGAAAAACTACTCTGGGGCCAACGTCCTGACTTTC. The whole variable domain, remainder taken from reference TRBV30 and TRBJ2-6, is SQTIHQWPATLVQPVGSPLSLECTVEGTSNPNLYWYRQAAGRGLQLLFYSVGIGQISSEVPQNLSASRPQDRQFILSSKKLLLSDSGFYLCAYGRWKNYSGANVLTFGAGSRLTVL.

The rearrangement links TRBV6-6 to TRBJ1-5; 8 positions match TRBD1. The CDR3 has 15 amino acids. Germline-derived CDR1 and CDR2 are MNHNY and SVGAGI (reference sequence). The ends lost 1 base at V and 7 bases at J; junction bases unmatched: 6. CDR3 sequence: CASSYLAGGRQPQHF. The DNA of the CDR3 is TGTGCCAGCAGTTACTTGGCAGGGGGCAGACAGCCCCAGCATTTT.

V usage is TRBV9 and J usage is TRBJ2-1; 7 nucleotides line up with TRBD1. Germline values: CDR1 SGDLS, CDR2 YYNGEE. The CDR3 has 15 amino acids. V lost 4 bases, J lost 8 bases, and 12 bases stayed unmatched. The CDR3 DNA follows: TGTGCCAGCAGCCTAGGGACAGTAACGTTCGATGAGCAGTTCTTC. Its translation is CASSLGTVTFDEQFF.

V usage is TRBV11-2 and J usage is TRBJ2-5; 10 bases agree with TRBD2. V trimming: 5 bases; J trimming: 5 bases; junction bases outside the gene matches: 8. Per germline, CDR1 SGHAT and CDR2 FQNNGV. The CDR3 contains 15 residues. The CDR3 protein is CASSARTSGGETQYF. CDR3 nucleotides: TGTGCCAGCAGCGCAAGGACTAGCGGAGGGGAGACCCAGTACTTC. Full variable domain (rest looked up from reference TRBV11-2 and TRBJ2-5): EAGVAQSPRYKIIEKRQSVAFWCNPISGHATLYWYQQILGQGPKLLIQFQNNGVVDDSQLPKDRFSAERLKGVDSTLKIQPAKLEDSAVYLCASSARTSGGETQYFGPGTRLLVL.

In this sample, this clone turned up once. This chain uses TRBV5-3 with TRBJ2-7, with D possibly being TRBD1 (5 bases). TRBV5-3 is an open reading frame whose function is uncertain. Trimming stripped 6 bases from V and 3 bases from J, with 10 bases between. The CDR3 has 12 residues. For the CDR3, the DNA is TGTGCCAGAACCATTCAGGGCTACGAGCAGTACTTC. Encoded protein: CARTIQGYEQYF.

The chain employs TRBV5-6 and TRBJ2-1; 9 bases fit TRBD1. Germline V gene data show CDR1 as SGHDT and CDR2 as YYEEEE. The CDR3 length is 17 residues. The junction had 11 bases not matched to a gene; V was cut back by 0 bases and J by 7 bases. The CDR3 region is CASSLARGQGNKNEQFF. CDR3 in DNA: TGTGCCAGCAGCTTGGCCCGGGGACAGGGTAACAAGAATGAGCAGTTCTTC.

The V call is TRBV10-3, the J call TRBJ1-2; TRBD1 is a possible D gene (5 bases). The CDR3 totals 12 residues. Per the germline V gene, CDR1 is ENHRY and CDR2 is SYGVKD. Trimming took 10 bases from V and 3 from J, leaving 12 bases between them. CDR3 protein: CATLWGDYGYTF. The CDR3 nucleotides are TGTGCCACCCTGTGGGGGGACTATGGCTACACCTTC.

The rearrangement links TRBV18 to TRBJ2-3, with TRBD1 matching over 11 bases. The CDR3 extends over 14 amino acids. Germline loops: CDR1 KGHSH, CDR2 LQKENI. Losses at the gene ends were 6 bases for V and 5 bases for J; bases not matched to a gene: 4. CDR3 in amino acids: CASSSGQGEDTQYF. Here the CDR3 DNA reads TGTGCCAGCTCGTCGGGACAGGGGGAAGATACGCAGTATTTT.

The V and J genes are TRBV27 and TRBJ1-2; D is unclear. Trimming took off 0 bases at V and 10 bases at J, with 15 bases between the two ends. This CDR3 has 14 amino acids. The V gene's germline CDR1 is MNHEY and CDR2 SMNVEV (reference sequence). CDR3 residues: CASSLSMAVRVYTF. CDR3 bases: TGTGCCAGCAGTTTATCGATGGCAGTTCGGGTCTACACCTTC.

V and J are TRBV6-5 and TRBJ2-5, with TRBD2 matching over 7 bases. CDR1 and CDR2 from the germline V gene are MNHEY and SVGAGI. V lost 2 bases and J lost 1; bases outside the gene matches: 4. The CDR3 covers 15 residues. This chain's CDR3 is CASSYDWGGQETQYF. The DNA for the CDR3 is TGTGCCAGCAGTTACGACTGGGGGGGCCAAGAGACCCAGTACTTC.

This clone was found a few times. The chain carries TRBV28 and TRBJ2-7, with 9 bases identical to TRBD2. Per the germline V gene, CDR1 is MDHEN and CDR2 is SYDVKM. The CDR3 runs 14 residues. V shed 8 bases, J shed 8 bases, and the junction held 13 bases outside the gene matches. The CDR3 here is CASYSAGGSLQQYF. The CDR3 nucleotides are TGTGCCAGCTACTCTGCGGGAGGGTCGTTGCAGCAGTACTTC.

This clone was seen once. This chain connects TRBV6-2 or TRBV6-3 to TRBJ2-1; no firm D call. The CDR3 sequence is 12 residues long. CDR1 and CDR2 (germline): MNHEY, SVGEGT. Trimming shortened V by 0 bases and J by 6 bases, and 3 bases separated the two germline ends. The CDR3 DNA reads as TGTGCCAGCAGTTACTCGAGCAATGAGCAGTTCTTC. As protein: CASSYSSNEQFF.

V is TRBV2 and J is TRBJ2-7; D is possibly TRBD2 (6 bases). Trimming removed 6 bases from V and 3 bases from J, with 18 bases in between. The length of the CDR3 is 15 residues. The V gene's germline CDR1 is SNHLY and CDR2 FYNNEI. The chain's CDR3 is CASRGDGSPFYEQYF. CDR3 nucleotide sequence: TGTGCCAGCAGGGGGGACGGGAGCCCATTCTACGAGCAGTACTTC.

V and J are TRBV7-2 and TRBJ2-2; D not resolved. Germline-derived CDR1 and CDR2 are SGHTA and FQGNSA. The ends were cut back, 5 bases at V and 2 bases at J, with 21 bases in the middle. This CDR3 contains 18 residues. The CDR3 region is CASSPLFGENFNTGELFF. The CDR3 DNA reads TGTGCCAGCAGCCCTCTGTTTGGAGAGAATTTTAACACCGGGGAGCTGTTTTTT.